This is a list of T cell receptor beta chains from one sample in a study of cytomegalovirus exposure and HLA in healthy donors. Repertoires were generated with immunoSEQ multiplex PCR, while TCRdb's copy carries only in-frame clones and drops some. The table includes under 200,000 clones, roughly four fifths detected once. Source material: PBMCs. Every receptor here comes from a woman under 30 in good health and CMV-seronegative. Each CDR3 is given with its conserved first and last residue. A D gene is named only where the DNA matches it firmly. The size of a clone is reported for some rows only, either as once, few or many, or as a class for expanded clones.

size | J | V | D | DNA | CDR3
- | TRBJ1-4 | TRBV5-1 | - | TGCGCCAGCAGCTTGGCAGGGGCGGCTAATGAAAAACTGTTTTTT | CASSLAGAANEKLFF
few | TRBJ1-1 | TRBV27 | - | TGTGCCAGCAGTTTCAGTGGGGCTTCCTACACTGAAGCTTTCTTT | CASSFSGASYTEAFF
- | TRBJ1-1 | TRBV6-1 | - | TGTGCCAGCAGTGAAGCAGCGGACAGTAGCACTGAAGCTTTCTTT | CASSEAADSSTEAFF
- | TRBJ2-1 | TRBV11-1 | TRBD2 | TGTGCCAGCAGCTCCTCCGGGACTAGAAGGAATGAGCAGTTCTTC | CASSSSGTRRNEQFF
- | TRBJ2-1 | TRBV7-2 | - | TGTGCCAGCAGCTTAGCGGTTGCGGCTCAATGGTTAAACTCCTACAATGAGCAGTTCTTC | CASSLAVAAQWLNSYNEQFF
- | TRBJ1-6 | TRBV28 | TRBD1 | TGTGCCAGCAGCCTTGAGGACAGGGTTGGATCACCCCTCCACTTT | CASSLEDRVGSPLHF
few | TRBJ1-1 | TRBV7-3 | - | TGTGCCAGTGCGAGGATGATGAACACTGAAGCTTTCTTT | CASARMMNTEAFF
- | TRBJ2-7 | TRBV21-1 | - | TGTGCCAGCAGCCTGCGACAGGGGCGGAACGAGCAGTACTTC | CASSLRQGRNEQYF
- | TRBJ2-1 | TRBV29-1 | - | TGCAGCGGAACCAGCTCCTACAATGAGCAGTTCTTC | CSGTSSYNEQFF
- | TRBJ1-2 | TRBV2 | TRBD1 | TGTGCCAGCAGCCGCGACAGGGGGCAGCATGGCTACACCTTC | CASSRDRGQHGYTF
- | TRBJ2-1 | TRBV28 | - | TGTGCCAGCAGCCGTAGCGGAGACAAATACAATGAGCAGTTCTTC | CASSRSGDKYNEQFF
few | TRBJ2-6 | TRBV9 | - | TGTGCCAGCAGCCCCGTTTCTGGGGCCAACGTCCTGACTTTC | CASSPVSGANVLTF
- | TRBJ2-2 | TRBV28 | - | TGTGCCAGCAGTTTATTGGCCAGTCTAGGCACCGGGGAGCTGTTTTTT | CASSLLASLGTGELFF
once | TRBJ1-4 | TRBV2 | TRBD1 | TGTGCCAGCAGGAGAGACAGGGCAACTAATGAAAAACTGTTTTTT | CASRRDRATNEKLFF
- | TRBJ2-1 | TRBV5-1 | TRBD1 | TGCGCCAGCTCCCGGGACAGGGGGTACAATGAGCAGTTCTTC | CASSRDRGYNEQFF
- | TRBJ1-1 | TRBV5-8 | - | TGTGCCAGCAGCTTGGTAGGGAGGGGAACTGAAGCTTTCTTT | CASSLVGRGTEAFF
- | TRBJ2-7 | TRBV27 | TRBD2 | TGTGCCAGCAGTTTTACTAGCGGGGGAATGTACGAGCAGTACTTC | CASSFTSGGMYEQYF
- | TRBJ2-6 | TRBV5-4 | - | TGTGCCAGCAGCCCCCGGGGGGCCAACGTCCTGACTTTC | CASSPRGANVLTF
once | TRBJ2-5 | TRBV7-9 | TRBD2 | TGTGCCAGCAGCTTATATAAGCTAGCGGGAGCAGTAGACCAAGAGACCCAGTACTTC | CASSLYKLAGAVDQETQYF
once | TRBJ2-1 | TRBV5-1 | TRBD2 | TGCGCCAGCAGCTTTTCGTGGGAGGGCTTCACCAATGAGCAGTTCTTC | CASSFSWEGFTNEQFF
once | TRBJ2-7 | TRBV27 | TRBD2 | TGTGCCAGCAGTCCAGCAGCGGGAGCAAAGTACGAGCAGTACTTC | CASSPAAGAKYEQYF
- | TRBJ2-2 | TRBV28 | - | TGTGCCAGCAGGAGACAGGGGGAGCTGTTTTTT | CASRRQGELFF
- | TRBJ2-7 | TRBV7-9 | TRBD1 | TGTGCCAGCAGCCAGACAGGGGCCTCCTACGAGCAGTACTTC | CASSQTGASYEQYF
- | TRBJ1-1 | TRBV2 | TRBD1 | TGTGCCAGCAGGGTAGGGGGCACGAACACTGAAGCTTTCTTT | CASRVGGTNTEAFF
- | TRBJ2-3 | TRBV18 | - | TGTGCCAGCTCACTCCGCGAAACTAGCACAGATACGCAGTATTTT | CASSLRETSTDTQYF
- | TRBJ1-2 | TRBV19 | - | TGTGCCAGTAGTATCGAGAGCCGGGGCTACACCTTC | CASSIESRGYTF
- | TRBJ1-1 | TRBV5-1 | - | TGCGCCAGCAGCTTGGGGCTTGAAGCTTTCTTT | CASSLGLEAFF
- | TRBJ2-2 | TRBV15 | - | TGTGCCACCAGCCCTGGACAGTCCTCGAGCACCGGGGAGCTGTTTTTT | CATSPGQSSSTGELFF
- | TRBJ2-7 | TRBV11-2 | TRBD2 | TGTGCCAGCAGCTTAGTCCCTAGCGGGGTCTCCTACGAGCAGTACTTC | CASSLVPSGVSYEQYF
- | TRBJ2-2 | TRBV4-1 | TRBD2 | TGCGCCAGCATGGCACTAGCGGGGACCGGGGAGCTGTTTTTT | CASMALAGTGELFF
- | TRBJ2-7 | TRBV6-1 | - | TGTGCCAGCAGTGAACTGCTGGCCCCCTACGAGCAGTACTTC | CASSELLAPYEQYF
- | TRBJ1-1 | TRBV11-2 | - | TGTGCCAGCAGCTTACTTAGCTCTCCGCGCCAAGCTTTCTTT | CASSLLSSPRQAFF
- | TRBJ2-3 | TRBV5-5 | TRBD1 | TGTGCCAGCAGCTTGAATCACAGGGGGTCAGATACGCAGTATTTT | CASSLNHRGSDTQYF
- | TRBJ1-1 | TRBV4-2 | - | TGTGCCAGCAGCCAAGATGAGGGAACAACTGAAGCTTTCTTT | CASSQDEGTTEAFF
- | TRBJ2-7 | TRBV5-1 | - | TGCGCCAGCAGCTTGGACAGACCCCTTGGGCAGTACTTC | CASSLDRPLGQYF
- | TRBJ1-2 | TRBV6-1 | - | TGTGCCAGCAGAGAAGGACACTTCGGCTTTAACTATGGCTACACCTTC | CASREGHFGFNYGYTF
- | TRBJ1-1 | TRBV7-3 | - | TGTGCCAGCAGCTTAAGCCTGGGCAACACTGAAGCTTTCTTT | CASSLSLGNTEAFF
- | TRBJ1-6 | TRBV28 | - | TGTGCCAGCATAAGGACTCAAGGGGGTAATTCACCCCTCCACTTT | CASIRTQGGNSPLHF
- | TRBJ1-3 | TRBV10-1 | - | TGCGCCAGCAGTGAGTTCGAGGAAGACACCATATATTTT | CASSEFEEDTIYF
- | TRBJ1-4 | TRBV18 | - | TGTGCCAGCTCACCCTCGCAGGTTGCAACTAATGAAAAACTGTTTTTT | CASSPSQVATNEKLFF
- | TRBJ2-1 | TRBV2 | TRBD2 | TGTGCCAGCAGTGCGGGACTAGCGTCCTACAATGAGCAGTTCTTC | CASSAGLASYNEQFF
- | TRBJ2-1 | TRBV4-1 | - | TGCGCCAGCAGCCAACGGATGGAGGGCGAGCAGTTCTTC | CASSQRMEGEQFF
- | TRBJ2-2 | TRBV5-4 | TRBD2 | TGTGCCAGCAGCTTGGTTCTACCAGCGGGGCCCACCGGGGAGCTGTTTTTT | CASSLVLPAGPTGELFF
- | TRBJ2-7 | TRBV11-1 | - | TGTGCCAGCAGCTTAGACCCAGGGGCTTACGAGCAGTACTTC | CASSLDPGAYEQYF
- | TRBJ2-6 | TRBV2 | - | TGTGCCAGCAGCGCACAGGCTTTACTGAACGTCCTGACTTTC | CASSAQALLNVLTF
- | TRBJ1-5 | TRBV19 | - | TGTGCCAGTAGTACCACCGGGACCCAGCATTTT | CASSTTGTQHF
- | TRBJ1-4 | TRBV10-2 | - | TGCGCCAGCAGTGATCCCAGGGGTTGGTATGAAAAACTGTTTTTT | CASSDPRGWYEKLFF
few | TRBJ2-1 | TRBV5-1 | TRBD1 | TGCGCCAGCAGCTCCCAATTTGGGACAGGGATGAATGAGCAGTTCTTC | CASSSQFGTGMNEQFF
- | TRBJ1-4 | TRBV19 | TRBD1 | TGTGCCAGTAGTGGACGGACAGGGGGCGATGAAAAACTGTTTTTT | CASSGRTGGDEKLFF
- | TRBJ1-1 | TRBV19 | TRBD1 | TGTGCCAGTAGTGGTAGGGCAGGGGGCACTGAAGCTTTCTTT | CASSGRAGGTEAFF